Following are 24 T cell receptor beta chains from one sample sequenced in a study of OX40 agonist ivuxolimab in advanced cancers. Profiling relied on immunoSEQ multiplex PCR, and the TCRdb table lists in-frame clones only, not all of them. Of about 50,000 clones detected, approximately 89% appear once; the ten largest clones hold 5% to 7%. The starting material was CD4+ or CD8+ T cells sorted from blood, obtained in a trial of the OX40 agonist ivuxolimab. These receptors all stem from an adult with an advanced solid tumor such as melanoma, head and neck, liver or kidney cancer.

This chain joins TRBV6-5 and TRBJ1-1, with a possible D match to TRBD1 (6 bases). The V gene's germline CDR1 is MNHEY and CDR2 SVGAGI. This CDR3 spans 15 amino acids. Trimming pared 0 bases from V and 1 base from J, leaving 9 bases between. CDR3 region: CASSYSQGQNTEAFF. CDR3 DNA: TGTGCCAGCAGTTACTCGCAGGGGCAGAACACTGAAGCTTTCTTT.

The chain employs TRBV6-5 and TRBJ2-1; D call uncertain. The CDR3 totals 15 residues. Germline values: CDR1 MNHEY, CDR2 SVGAGI. V was clipped by 0 bases and J by 7 bases, with 13 bases between them. CDR3 bases: TGTGCCAGCAGTTACTCGTGGTATAGCTCAAATGAGCAGTTCTTC. It encodes CASSYSWYSSNEQFF.

The chain recombines TRBV7-9 with TRBJ2-6; D is ambiguous. Germline CDR1 SEHNR, CDR2 FQNEAQ (reference sequence). This CDR3 has 16 amino acids. Trimming took 5 bases from V and 0 from J, leaving 11 bases between them. This CDR3 reads CASSLLGDSGANVLTF. In DNA, the CDR3 is TGTGCCAGCAGCCTCCTGGGTGACTCTGGGGCCAACGTCCTGACTTTC.

V and J are TRBV6-6 and TRBJ2-7; 9 bases are shared with TRBD2. In germline, CDR1 is MNHNY, CDR2 SVGAGI (reference sequence). Losses at the gene ends were 6 bases for V and 7 bases for J; bases not matched to a gene: 10. There are 14 residues in the CDR3. CDR3 coding DNA: TGTGCCAGCAGCCCCGCGGGGGGGCCTGGGGAGCAGTACGTC. Its protein is CASSPAGGPGEQYV.

The rearrangement links TRBV6-6 to TRBJ2-7; tentatively, D is TRBD1 (6 bases). The germline V gene encodes CDR1 MNHNY and CDR2 SVGAGI (reference sequence). The CDR3 totals 13 residues. V lost 7 bases to trimming and J lost 0 bases, with 10 bases between them. The CDR3 nucleotides read TGTGCCAGCAACTCGGACAGCTCCTACGAGCAGTACTTC. This codes for CASNSDSSYEQYF.

The chain has TRBV7-9 and TRBJ2-5; possible D gene TRBD1, 6 bases. Trimming stripped 5 bases from V and 2 bases from J, with 15 bases between. This CDR3 has 15 amino acids. Germline-derived CDR1 and CDR2 are SEHNR and FQNEAQ (reference sequence). As DNA, the CDR3 is TGTGCCAGCAGCAGGTCGACAGGCATACAAGAGACCCAGTACTTC. It is translated as CASSRSTGIQETQYF.

This chain uses TRBV10-2 with TRBJ2-5; weak D call: TRBD1 (5 bases). Looked up from germline, CDR1 is WSHSY and CDR2 is SAAADI. Trimming left V 3 bases short and J 4 bases short, with 27 bases between. The CDR3 totals 19 residues. CDR3 coding DNA: TGCGCCAGCAGTGATGCTCTGTTGGAGAGCAGAAGGGGTAGAGAGACCCAGTACTTC. Its translation: CASSDALLESRRGRETQYF.

The genes are TRBV4-1 and TRBJ2-1, with 10 bases aligning to TRBD2. V was clipped by 8 bases and J by 6 bases; unmatched bases: 22. Germline lookup yields CDR1 MGHRA and CDR2 YSYEKL. The CDR3 is made up of 19 amino acids. CDR3 DNA sequence: TGCGCCAGCGTTCCGAGCCGGGCTAGCGGGGGTCTAAGGGGCAATGAGCAGTTCTTC. It translates to CASVPSRASGGLRGNEQFF.

This clone appeared a single time. The CDR3 loop reads CASSLDAGEAGYNEQFF. The CDR3 coding sequence is TGTGCCAGCAGCTTGGATGCGGGAGAAGCGGGGTACAATGAGCAGTTCTTC. The J gene is TRBJ2-1, the V gene TRBV5-5; 7 positions match TRBD2. The CDR3 is 17 residues long. The V gene end was trimmed by 0 bases and the J gene end by 4 bases; junction bases not matched to a gene: 10. Germline V gene lookup returns CDR1 SGHKS and CDR2 YYEKEE (reference sequence).

This chain connects TRBV4-1 to TRBJ2-4; TRBD2 agrees at 8 bases. CDR3 length equals 16 residues. With 0 bases clipped from V and 8 bases from J, the junction kept 9 bases outside the gene matches. Germline V gives CDR1 MGHRA, CDR2 YSYEKL. The CDR3 reads CASSQDRSGRGDIQYF. CDR3 sequence (DNA): TGCGCCAGCAGCCAAGATCGCAGCGGGAGAGGAGACATTCAGTACTTC.

V is TRBV28 and J is TRBJ1-1, with a weak D call TRBD1 (6 bases). Per the germline V gene, CDR1 is MDHEN and CDR2 is SYDVKM. CDR3 length: 13 residues. Deletions cut 5 bases from V and 4 bases from J, with 11 bases between. The CDR3 nucleotides read TGTGCCAGCAGTCTACAGGGCGGCACTGAAGCTTTCTTT. Translated: CASSLQGGTEAFF.

The chain uses TRBV9 and TRBJ2-3, with D possibly TRBD2 on 6 matching bases. Germline lookup yields CDR1 SGDLS and CDR2 YYNGEE. The CDR3 runs 13 residues. Deletions cut 0 bases from V and 5 bases from J, with 7 bases between. CDR3 amino acids: CASSVGGGDTQYF. In DNA, the CDR3 is TGTGCCAGCAGCGTAGGGGGAGGAGATACGCAGTATTTT.

CDR3 DNA sequence: TGCAGTGCTAGAGAGGCAGATACGCAGTATTTT. Protein sequence: CSAREADTQYF. J is TRBJ2-3 and V is TRBV20-1, with unresolved D. V was clipped by 0 bases and J by 4 bases, with 2 bases between them. The CDR3 is 11 amino acids. Germline V gene lookup returns CDR1 DFQATT and CDR2 SNEGSKA (reference sequence).

DNA for the CDR3: TGTGCCAGCAGCGTGGGGACAGGGGGAGACTATGGCTACACCTTC. It is translated as CASSVGTGGDYGYTF. The genes are TRBV9 and TRBJ1-2; 11 nucleotides align to TRBD1. Germline V gene sequence: CDR1 SGDLS, CDR2 YYNGEE. J gave up 3 bases and V 2 bases, and 3 bases lay outside the gene matches. The CDR3 is 15 residues long.

The V call is TRBV7-9, the J call TRBJ1-1, with TRBD1 identical over 8 bases. V lost 2 bases, J lost 4 bases, and 9 bases stayed unmatched. The V gene's germline CDR1 is SEHNR and CDR2 FQNEAQ (reference sequence). The CDR3 sequence is 16 residues long. The CDR3 protein is CASSLPSRTGPTEAFF. The CDR3, as DNA: TGTGCCAGCAGCTTACCTTCGAGGACAGGGCCCACTGAAGCTTTCTTT. The variable domain in full, completed from reference TRBV7-9 and TRBJ1-1, reads DTGVSQNPRHKITKRGQNVTFRCDPISEHNRLYWYRQTLGQGPEFLTYFQNEAQLEKSRLLSDRFSAERPKGSFSTLEIQRTEQGDSAMYLCASSLPSRTGPTEAFFGQGTRLTVV.

The rearrangement links TRBV5-1 to TRBJ1-5; D may be TRBD1 (5 bases). Germline CDR1 and CDR2: SGHRS and YFSETQ. This CDR3 has 15 amino acids. Trimming stripped 2 bases from V and 1 base from J, with 10 bases between. The CDR3 reads CASSFGWGSNQPQHF. The DNA of the CDR3 is TGCGCCAGCAGCTTCGGGTGGGGGAGCAATCAGCCCCAGCATTTT.

V is TRBV28 and J is TRBJ2-7; 7 bases map to TRBD1. V lost 6 bases, J lost 3 bases, and 5 bases stayed unmatched. The CDR3 sequence is 13 residues long. The V gene's germline CDR1 is MDHEN and CDR2 SYDVKM. CDR3 DNA sequence: TGTGCCAGCAGGCCGGACAGGCTCTACGAGCAGTACTTC. It yields the protein CASRPDRLYEQYF. Full variable domain (rest looked up from reference TRBV28 and TRBJ2-7): DVKVTQSSRYLVKRTGEKVFLECVQDMDHENMFWYRQDPGLGLRLIYFSYDVKMKEKGDIPEGYSVSREKKERFSLILESASTNQTSMYLCASRPDRLYEQYFGPGTRLTVT.

V and J are TRBV19 and TRBJ2-7; 8 bases match TRBD1. Trimming removed 1 base from V and 4 bases from J; junction bases left unmatched: 3. CDR3 length equals 14 residues. Looked up from germline, CDR1 is LNHDA and CDR2 is SQIVND (reference sequence). Here the CDR3 DNA reads TGTGCCAGTAGTATAGTGACAGGGGCATACGAGCAGTACTTC. It yields the protein CASSIVTGAYEQYF.

The chain couples TRBV28 to TRBJ1-1; 9 bases are a match to TRBD1. V lost 10 bases, J lost 8 bases, and 8 bases stayed unmatched. Germline V lookup: CDR1 MDHEN, CDR2 SYDVKM. The CDR3 extends over 12 amino acids. CDR3 sequence (DNA): TGTGCCACGAACACAGGGGGCGGGGAAGCTTTCTTT. As protein: CATNTGGGEAFF.

This clone turned up a few times. The chain recombines TRBV20-1 with TRBJ1-2, with D hard to call. The CDR3 runs 10 residues. Germline values: CDR1 DFQATT, CDR2 SNEGSKA (reference sequence). V lost 3 bases and J 4 bases, leaving 3 bases between the germline ends. The CDR3 region is CSASPYGYTF. CDR3 nucleotide sequence: TGCAGTGCTAGCCCCTATGGCTACACCTTC.

The chain employs TRBV13 and TRBJ2-2; TRBD2 matches 14 bases. CDR3 length: 17 residues. Losses at the gene ends were 2 bases for V and 5 bases for J; bases not matched to a gene: 4. Germline-derived CDR1 and CDR2 are PRHDT and FYEKMQ (reference sequence). The CDR3: CASSLYGTSGRTGELFF. The CDR3 DNA follows: TGTGCCAGCAGCTTATACGGGACTAGCGGGAGAACCGGGGAGCTGTTTTTT.

The chain's CDR3 is CASSLGPAPTETQYF. In DNA, the CDR3 is TGTGCCAGCAGCTTGGGCCCTGCCCCCACGGAGACCCAGTACTTC. The chain links TRBV5-4 to TRBJ2-5, with D hard to call. The CDR3 spans 15 residues. Germline values: CDR1 SGHNT, CDR2 YYREEE (reference sequence). Trimming shortened V by 0 bases and J by 5 bases, and 14 bases separated the two germline ends.

V and J are TRBV9 and TRBJ2-3; a possible D gene is TRBD2 (5 bases). V was shortened by 0 bases and J by 2 bases, with 10 bases between the two germline ends. The CDR3 is 15 residues long. Germline CDR1 reads SGDLS; CDR2 reads YYNGEE. CDR3 protein: CASSVDGDYTDTQYF. The DNA for the CDR3 is TGTGCCAGCAGCGTAGACGGGGATTACACAGATACGCAGTATTTT.

The chain uses TRBV11-2 and TRBJ2-5; 7 positions agree with TRBD1. In germline, CDR1 is SGHAT, CDR2 FQNNGV. V shed 5 bases and J 2 bases; nucleotides not matched to a gene: 5. The CDR3 sequence is 14 residues long. CDR3 DNA: TGTGCCAGCAGCCCGGGACAGCGGCAAGAGACCCAGTACTTC. Translating gives CASSPGQRQETQYF.